This TCR beta chain derives from a study of PD-1 blockade in classical Hodgkin lymphoma. Germline loops: CDR1 SGHAT, CDR2 FQNNGV. The CDR3 is made up of 17 amino acids. V lost 4 bases to trimming and J lost 5 bases; unmatched junction nucleotides: 7. Overall study findings and caveats: CD4+ but not CD8+ TCR diversity rose significantly by C4D1.

Sequencing was performed with immunoSEQ multiplex PCR; in TCRdb, only in-frame clones are kept and a portion is missing. The repertoire includes roughly 12,000 clones, 70% to 90% of them detected once, and under 45% sits in the top ten. Turning to this clone: No antigen is known for it.

Indicated time point: cycle 4 day 1 (C4D1), after about 6 weeks of nivolumab. In every patient, relapse followed autologous stem cell transplantation, while exposure to brentuximab vedotin differed. The CD8+ T cells came from thawed PBMCs through magnetic negative selection. Best response was recorded as complete response, partial response or progressive disease. The sample was CD8+ T cells from blood, taken before the fourth cycle of nivolumab. The clonotype was recovered from a human donor with classical Hodgkin lymphoma. The donor label of this sample is uncertain. The chain combines TRBV11-2 with TRBJ2-1; 14 bases line up with TRBD2. Written as DNA, the CDR3 is TGTGCCAGCAGCTCAGGGACTAGCGGGAGTGGGAACAATGAGCAGTTCTTC. This encodes CASSSGTSGSGNNEQFF.